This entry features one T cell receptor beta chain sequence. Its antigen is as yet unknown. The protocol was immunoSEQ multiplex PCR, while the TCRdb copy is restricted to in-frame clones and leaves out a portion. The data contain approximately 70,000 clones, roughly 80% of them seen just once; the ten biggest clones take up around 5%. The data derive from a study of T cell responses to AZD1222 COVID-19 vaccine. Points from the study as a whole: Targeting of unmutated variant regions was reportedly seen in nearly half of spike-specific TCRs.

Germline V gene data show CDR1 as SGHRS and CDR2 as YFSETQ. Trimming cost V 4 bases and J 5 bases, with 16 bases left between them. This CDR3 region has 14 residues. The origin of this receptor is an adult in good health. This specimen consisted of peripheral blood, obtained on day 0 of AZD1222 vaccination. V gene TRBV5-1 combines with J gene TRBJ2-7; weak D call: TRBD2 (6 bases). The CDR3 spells CASSRSGTPDEQYF. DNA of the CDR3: TGCGCCAGCAGCCGATCCGGGACTCCGGACGAGCAGTACTTC.